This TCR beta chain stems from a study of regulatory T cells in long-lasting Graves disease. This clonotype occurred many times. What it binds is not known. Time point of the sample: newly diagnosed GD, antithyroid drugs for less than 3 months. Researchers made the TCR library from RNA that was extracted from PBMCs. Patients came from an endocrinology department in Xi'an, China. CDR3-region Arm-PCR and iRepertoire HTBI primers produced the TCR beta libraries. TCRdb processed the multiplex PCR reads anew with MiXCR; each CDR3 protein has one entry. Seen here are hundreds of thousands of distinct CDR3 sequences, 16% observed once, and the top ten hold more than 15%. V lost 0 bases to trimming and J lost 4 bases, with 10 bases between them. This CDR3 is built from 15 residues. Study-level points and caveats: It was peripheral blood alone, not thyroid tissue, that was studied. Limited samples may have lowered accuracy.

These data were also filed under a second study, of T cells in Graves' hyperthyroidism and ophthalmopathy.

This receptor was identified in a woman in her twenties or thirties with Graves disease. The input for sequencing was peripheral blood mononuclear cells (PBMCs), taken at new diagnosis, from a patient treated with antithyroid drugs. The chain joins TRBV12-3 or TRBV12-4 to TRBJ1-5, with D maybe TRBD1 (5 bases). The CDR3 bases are TGTGCCAGCAGTTTAGCGAATTCAGGGAATCAGCCCCAGCATTTT. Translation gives CASSLANSGNQPQHF.